Presented here are 4 T cell receptor beta chains from one specimen sequenced in a study of technical replicates of blood from several donors (dated by TCRdb to about 2017). Libraries were prepared through the immunoSEQ multiplex PCR assay. This is the immuneACCESS table as TCRdb keeps it, with only in-frame sequences that have V and J called. A part of the clones is gone; compared with another copy, unresolved V genes explain less than half, and the rest is unexplained. Within this sample are approximately 74,000 clones, with over 70% of them counted one time only. 4.6% of the sample goes to the ten largest clones. The sequenced sample consisted of PBMCs. Receptors were obtained from a human donor in good health. Some clones in this sample may be carry-over from other donors' samples.

V usage is TRBV19 and J usage is TRBJ2-7; a weak D match, TRBD2 (5 bases). Trimming cost V 7 bases and J 2 bases, with 15 bases left between them. CDR1 and CDR2 (germline): LNHDA, SQIVND (reference sequence). The CDR3 has 14 residues. This CDR3 is CASTRGQPPYEQYF. DNA of the CDR3: TGTGCCAGTACCCGCGGGCAGCCTCCCTACGAGCAGTACTTC. The full variable domain, rest sourced from reference TRBV19 and TRBJ2-7, is DGGITQSPKYLFRKEGQNVTLSCEQNLNHDAMYWYRQDPGQGLRLIYYSQIVNDFQKGDIAEGYSVSREKKESFPLTVTSAQKNPTAFYLCASTRGQPPYEQYFGPGTRLTVT.

The rearrangement joins TRBV25-1 to TRBJ2-5; 8 nucleotides agree with TRBD2. CDR1 MGHDK and CDR2 SYGVNS come from the germline V gene. CDR3 length: 13 amino acids. J gave up 2 bases and V 6 bases, and 2 bases lay outside the gene matches. The CDR3 spells CASRLAAQETQYF. The CDR3 DNA reads as TGTGCCAGCAGACTAGCGGCACAAGAGACCCAGTACTTC.

This clone has just a few counts. The chain employs TRBV9 and TRBJ1-1; D is uncertain. The V end lost 4 bases, the J end lost 4 bases, and 11 bases lay between the germline ends. The CDR3 spans 13 residues. The V gene's germline CDR1 is SGDLS and CDR2 YYNGEE. In DNA, the CDR3 is TGTGCCAGCAGCCCGGGGTGGTCCACTGAAGCTTTCTTT. Protein: CASSPGWSTEAFF. The variable domain in full, with the rest retrieved from reference TRBV9 and TRBJ1-1, is DSGVTQTPKHLITATGQRVTLRCSPRSGDLSVYWYQQSLDQGLQFLIQYYNGEERAKGNILERFSAQQFPDLHSELNLSSLELGDSALYFCASSPGWSTEAFFGQGTRLTVV.

The chain joins TRBV7-3 to TRBJ2-7; D is undetermined. V dropped 4 bases and J dropped 7 bases, with 14 bases sitting between them. CDR3 length equals 13 residues. In germline, CDR1 is SGHTA, CDR2 FQGTGA. In DNA, the CDR3 is TGTGCCAGCAGCTCCAATCAAGTGGCAGAGCAGTACTTC. This gives the protein CASSSNQVAEQYF.